This T cell receptor (beta chain) was recovered during a study of blood T cell repertoires in COVID-19. In the original analysis: Amplification with reference gene primers provided the estimates of nucleated cell counts. Sequenced by immunoSEQ multiplex PCR; TCRdb stores in-frame clones only, minus some. The D gene and trimming were derived from the DNA, and the V and J assignments and clone size from that table. Counted here are 150,000 to 200,000 clones, about nine tenths occurring once; the ten biggest clones make up approximately 3.5%. Germline V gene lookup returns CDR1 SGHNT and CDR2 YYREEE (reference sequence). V lost 5 bases to trimming and J lost 4 bases, with 12 bases between them. This CDR3 is 14 amino acids long.

The material sequenced was peripheral blood. This sequence joins TRBV5-4 and TRBJ1-4; D gene uncertain. The TCR originated in an older man with acute or convalescent COVID-19. This CDR3 reads CASRPDGNNEKLFF. CDR3 coding DNA: TGTGCCAGCAGGCCTGACGGGAATAATGAAAAACTGTTTTTT.